This T cell receptor (beta chain) came from a study of T cells in Graves' hyperthyroidism and ophthalmopathy. Amplification of TCR beta CDR3 regions was performed using RNA transcripts as template. The TCR CDR3 was amplified in a first-round RT-PCR using the HTBI primer set. TCRdb analysed the multiplex PCR reads with MiXCR anew, one entry per CDR3 protein. The sample has about 720,000 distinct CDR3 sequences; about 16% are singletons. Graves' hyperthyroidism was deemed stable absent ophthalmopathy progression within 18 months. This clonotype was seen many times. The antigen remains undetermined. Study results and caveats: Most thyroid clonotypes with frequency above 0.001 were detected in blood.

Germline values: CDR1 LGHDT, CDR2 YNNKEL (reference sequence). V lost 2 bases to trimming and J lost 1 base; unmatched junction nucleotides: 3. This CDR3 is built from 15 residues. This clonotype was obtained from a man between 18 and 35 years old with Graves' hyperthyroidism. The genes are TRBV3-1 and TRBJ1-1; 8 positions match TRBD1. Sequenced sample: blood. The CDR3 here is CASSQLGTGNTEAFF. For the CDR3, the DNA is TGTGCCAGCAGCCAATTAGGGACAGGGAACACTGAAGCTTTCTTT.